A selection of T cell receptor beta chains follows, all from one sample in a study of blood T cell repertoires in COVID-19. Using immunoSEQ multiplex PCR, the repertoire was profiled, and TCRdb retains in-frame clones only, with some absent. The table records over 150,000 clones, more than 75% of them present only once. The sample consisted of peripheral blood. The receptors derive from a woman at least 80 years old with COVID-19, enrolled during active disease. CDR3s include the opening cysteine and the closing phenylalanine or tryptophan. A D gene is named only where the DNA matches it firmly. Only some rows state a clone size, as once, few, many or a class for expanded clones.

abundance: .
v_gene: TRBV19
j_gene: TRBJ1-1
d_gene: TRBD1
CDR3aa: CASIGTDLNTEAFF
CDR3nt: TGTGCCAGTATCGGGACAGACCTTAACACTGAAGCTTTCTTT

abundance: .
v_gene: TRBV11-3
j_gene: TRBJ2-3
d_gene: TRBD2
CDR3aa: CASSLGTSVDTQYF
CDR3nt: TGTGCCAGCAGCCTCGGGACTAGCGTAGATACGCAGTATTTT

abundance: .
v_gene: TRBV4-2
j_gene: TRBJ1-2
d_gene: .
CDR3aa: CASSQEVGSNYGYTF
CDR3nt: TGTGCCAGCAGCCAAGAAGTCGGGAGCAACTATGGCTACACCTTC

abundance: .
v_gene: TRBV6-2/TRBV6-3
j_gene: TRBJ2-1
d_gene: TRBD2
CDR3aa: CASSYRLAGVNEQFF
CDR3nt: TGTGCCAGCAGTTATCGTCTAGCGGGAGTCAATGAGCAGTTCTTC

abundance: .
v_gene: TRBV4-2
j_gene: TRBJ1-4
d_gene: .
CDR3aa: CASSQDLGRGEKLFF
CDR3nt: TGTGCCAGCAGCCAAGACTTAGGACGGGGGGAAAAACTGTTTTTT

abundance: .
v_gene: TRBV5-1
j_gene: TRBJ2-3
d_gene: TRBD1
CDR3aa: CASSLETGGMTDTQYF
CDR3nt: TGCGCCAGCAGCTTGGAGACAGGGGGAATGACAGATACGCAGTATTTT

abundance: once
v_gene: TRBV27
j_gene: TRBJ1-1
d_gene: .
CDR3aa: CATRTANTEAFF
CDR3nt: TGTGCCACAAGGACAGCGAACACTGAAGCTTTCTTT

abundance: .
v_gene: TRBV11-3
j_gene: TRBJ1-5
d_gene: TRBD1
CDR3aa: CASSSRTGRDSNQPQHF
CDR3nt: TGTGCCAGCAGCTCTAGGACAGGGAGGGATAGCAATCAGCCCCAGCATTTT

abundance: once
v_gene: TRBV6-2/TRBV6-3
j_gene: TRBJ2-7
d_gene: .
CDR3aa: CASSRAIYEQYF
CDR3nt: TGTGCCAGCAGCCGCGCGATTTACGAGCAGTACTTC

abundance: .
v_gene: TRBV27
j_gene: TRBJ2-7
d_gene: TRBD2
CDR3aa: CASSPGLAGGPRSSYEQYF
CDR3nt: TGTGCCAGCAGCCCCGGACTAGCGGGAGGGCCAAGGAGCTCCTACGAGCAGTACTTC

abundance: .
v_gene: TRBV9
j_gene: TRBJ1-6
d_gene: TRBD1
CDR3aa: CASSVEDRVAYNSPLHF
CDR3nt: TGTGCCAGCAGCGTAGAGGACAGGGTTGCCTATAATTCACCCCTCCACTTT

abundance: .
v_gene: TRBV7-3
j_gene: TRBJ1-4
d_gene: .
CDR3aa: CASSPGHLEKLFF
CDR3nt: TGTGCCAGCAGCCCGGGACACCTAGAAAAACTGTTTTTT

abundance: .
v_gene: TRBV10-3
j_gene: TRBJ2-7
d_gene: .
CDR3aa: CAINPGVPYEQYF
CDR3nt: TGTGCCATCAACCCAGGGGTCCCATACGAGCAGTACTTC

abundance: .
v_gene: TRBV2
j_gene: TRBJ2-7
d_gene: .
CDR3aa: CASSEDSLSYEQYF
CDR3nt: TGTGCCAGCAGTGAAGACAGCCTCTCCTACGAGCAGTACTTC

abundance: .
v_gene: TRBV11-2
j_gene: TRBJ1-2
d_gene: .
CDR3aa: CASSSIQGYGYTF
CDR3nt: TGTGCCAGCAGCTCCATTCAGGGGTATGGCTACACCTTC

abundance: .
v_gene: TRBV5-4
j_gene: TRBJ1-2
d_gene: TRBD1
CDR3aa: CASSPQGARGYTF
CDR3nt: TGTGCCAGCAGCCCCCAGGGGGCGAGGGGCTACACCTTC

abundance: .
v_gene: TRBV9
j_gene: TRBJ1-2
d_gene: .
CDR3aa: CASSVDIRVNYGYTF
CDR3nt: TGTGCCAGCAGCGTAGATATCAGGGTGAACTATGGCTACACCTTC

abundance: .
v_gene: TRBV7-2
j_gene: TRBJ1-4
d_gene: .
CDR3aa: CASSLAQSYEKLFF
CDR3nt: TGTGCCAGCAGCTTAGCACAGTCCTATGAAAAACTGTTTTTT

abundance: .
v_gene: TRBV18
j_gene: TRBJ2-5
d_gene: .
CDR3aa: CASSPPAETQYF
CDR3nt: TGTGCCAGCTCACCACCGGCAGAGACCCAGTACTTC

abundance: .
v_gene: TRBV7-2
j_gene: TRBJ1-2
d_gene: .
CDR3aa: CASSLVEGSYGYTF
CDR3nt: TGTGCCAGCAGCTTAGTCGAGGGAAGCTATGGCTACACCTTC

abundance: .
v_gene: TRBV2
j_gene: TRBJ1-5
d_gene: TRBD1
CDR3aa: CASREQGTLSNQPQHF
CDR3nt: TGTGCCAGCAGAGAACAGGGGACGCTAAGCAATCAGCCCCAGCATTTT

abundance: .
v_gene: TRBV4-3
j_gene: TRBJ2-3
d_gene: .
CDR3aa: CASSRQSGVSDTQYF
CDR3nt: TGCGCCAGCAGCCGCCAAAGCGGAGTGAGTGATACGCAGTATTTT

abundance: .
v_gene: TRBV10-3
j_gene: TRBJ2-5
d_gene: TRBD2
CDR3aa: CAISESTGGQETQYF
CDR3nt: TGTGCCATCAGTGAGTCGACGGGAGGGCAAGAGACCCAGTACTTC

abundance: .
v_gene: TRBV19
j_gene: TRBJ2-1
d_gene: TRBD2
CDR3aa: CASSPRTSRSYNEQFF
CDR3nt: TGTGCCAGTAGTCCTAGGACTAGCCGCTCCTACAATGAGCAGTTCTTC

abundance: once
v_gene: TRBV5-4
j_gene: TRBJ1-1
d_gene: .
CDR3aa: CASSGVKGVGAEAFF
CDR3nt: TGTGCCAGCAGCGGCGTAAAAGGGGTCGGAGCTGAAGCTTTCTTT

abundance: .
v_gene: TRBV12-3/TRBV12-4
j_gene: TRBJ2-7
d_gene: .
CDR3aa: CASTRGAEQYF
CDR3nt: TGTGCCAGCACTCGGGGGGCCGAGCAGTACTTC

abundance: .
v_gene: TRBV28
j_gene: TRBJ1-5
d_gene: .
CDR3aa: CASNQGYNQPQHF
CDR3nt: TGTGCCAGCAACCAGGGGTACAATCAGCCCCAGCATTTT

abundance: .
v_gene: TRBV24-1
j_gene: TRBJ2-5
d_gene: TRBD1
CDR3aa: CATSDFGTGETQYF
CDR3nt: TGTGCCACCAGTGACTTCGGGACAGGGGAGACCCAGTACTTC

abundance: .
v_gene: TRBV19
j_gene: TRBJ1-1
d_gene: .
CDR3aa: CASTLRRNTEAFF
CDR3nt: TGTGCCAGTACTCTGCGGAGGAACACTGAAGCTTTCTTT

abundance: .
v_gene: TRBV2
j_gene: TRBJ1-2
d_gene: .
CDR3aa: CASSEGGRTVIYGYTF
CDR3nt: TGTGCCAGCAGTGAAGGCGGCCGAACGGTGATCTATGGCTACACCTTC

abundance: .
v_gene: TRBV4-3
j_gene: TRBJ1-2
d_gene: TRBD1
CDR3aa: CASSQERQGIGYTF
CDR3nt: TGCGCCAGCAGCCAAGAGAGACAGGGAATAGGCTACACCTTC

abundance: .
v_gene: TRBV19
j_gene: TRBJ1-1
d_gene: .
CDR3aa: CARALEGDTEAFF
CDR3nt: TGTGCCAGAGCGCTAGAAGGGGACACTGAAGCTTTCTTT

abundance: .
v_gene: TRBV27
j_gene: TRBJ1-3
d_gene: TRBD1
CDR3aa: CASSPDRGPGNTIYF
CDR3nt: TGTGCCAGCAGTCCGGACAGGGGGCCTGGAAACACCATATATTTT

abundance: .
v_gene: TRBV2
j_gene: TRBJ1-2
d_gene: TRBD1
CDR3aa: CASSELGQGARGYTF
CDR3nt: TGTGCCAGCAGTGAGTTGGGACAGGGAGCAAGGGGCTACACCTTC

abundance: .
v_gene: TRBV5-1
j_gene: TRBJ2-5
d_gene: .
CDR3aa: CASKGVEIGSEETQYF
CDR3nt: TGCGCCAGCAAGGGGGTAGAGATTGGCTCTGAAGAGACCCAGTACTTC

abundance: .
v_gene: TRBV29-1
j_gene: TRBJ2-3
d_gene: TRBD1
CDR3aa: CSAGRDRRLGKADTQYF
CDR3nt: TGCAGCGCTGGCCGGGACAGGAGGTTAGGCAAGGCAGATACGCAGTATTTT

abundance: .
v_gene: TRBV5-1
j_gene: TRBJ1-3
d_gene: .
CDR3aa: CASSRMGLGNTIYF
CDR3nt: TGCGCCAGCAGCAGGATGGGGCTTGGAAACACCATATATTTT

abundance: .
v_gene: TRBV4-2
j_gene: TRBJ2-7
d_gene: .
CDR3aa: CASSQDWAGTYSYEQYF
CDR3nt: TGTGCCAGCAGCCAAGATTGGGCCGGGACATACTCCTACGAGCAGTACTTC

abundance: .
v_gene: TRBV24-1
j_gene: TRBJ2-7
d_gene: .
CDR3aa: CATSDSSPLVGEQYF
CDR3nt: TGTGCCACCAGTGATTCTAGCCCACTGGTGGGCGAGCAGTACTTC

abundance: .
v_gene: TRBV21-1
j_gene: TRBJ1-5
d_gene: .
CDR3aa: CASSKEDRGMRPQHF
CDR3nt: TGTGCCAGCAGCAAAGAGGACAGGGGTATGCGGCCCCAGCATTTT

abundance: .
v_gene: TRBV18
j_gene: TRBJ1-1
d_gene: .
CDR3aa: CASSPPWRGGTEAFF
CDR3nt: TGTGCCAGCTCACCACCTTGGCGGGGCGGCACTGAAGCTTTCTTT

abundance: .
v_gene: TRBV7-2
j_gene: TRBJ2-1
d_gene: TRBD2
CDR3aa: CASSLVPSGLIYNEQFF
CDR3nt: TGTGCCAGCAGCTTAGTGCCTAGCGGGCTTATATACAATGAGCAGTTCTTC

abundance: .
v_gene: TRBV5-1
j_gene: TRBJ2-7
d_gene: .
CDR3aa: CASSKDRIYYEQYF
CDR3nt: TGCGCCAGCAGCAAAGACAGGATTTACTACGAGCAGTACTTC